The entry that follows covers one TCR beta chain sequence. V was pared by 7 bases and J by 7 bases, with 11 bases of the junction left unmatched. CDR3 length: 15 residues. CDR1 and CDR2 (germline): SNHLY, FYNNEI. Primers for the PCR totalled 60 Vbeta and 13 Jbeta. Clones were sequenced by immunoSEQ multiplex PCR, and TCRdb holds only the in-frame ones, with some missing. Counted here are some 71,000 clones, 70% to 75% occurring once; the ten biggest clones make up 20% to 25%. This sample is drawn from a study of cytomegalovirus exposure and HLA in healthy donors. This receptor was obtained from a woman aged 25 to 39 in good health and CMV-seropositive. The sample comprised PBMCs. This chain links TRBV2 with TRBJ2-1; 9 nucleotides agree with TRBD2. The CDR3 loop is CASNKAGGLDNEQFF. The CDR3, as DNA: TGTGCCAGCAATAAAGCGGGAGGCCTTGATAATGAGCAGTTCTTC. The variable domain in full, with the rest retrieved from reference TRBV2 and TRBJ2-1, is EPEVTQTPSHQVTQMGQEVILRCVPISNHLYFYWYRQILGQKVEFLVSFYNNEISEKSEIFDDQFSVERPDGSNFTLKIRSTKLEDSAMYFCASNKAGGLDNEQFFGPGTRLTVL.